Shown below are 5 T cell receptor beta chains from a single sample sequenced in a study of TIL therapy for anti-PD-1-resistant metastatic lung cancer. The libraries were made with immunoSEQ v3. The assay was immunoSEQ multiplex PCR, and TCRdb's table has in-frame clones only and misses some. The table shows 25,000 to 30,000 clones, with roughly 63% occurring only once. Time point denoted: pre-treatment sample, taken before nivolumab and TIL therapy. Most excised metastases sampled were pleural nodules or supraclavicular lymph nodes. The source material was tumor tissue, sampled at baseline. Receptors originate from a woman between 30 and 79 years old with non-small cell lung cancer.

This clone was detected only a few times. The genes are TRBV4-1 and TRBJ2-7; a weak D match, TRBD2 (5 bases). CDR1 is MGHRA, CDR2 YSYEKL, per germline. This CDR3 has 15 amino acids. V gave up 0 bases and J gave up 8 bases, with 17 bases separating them. CDR3 protein: CASSQDLDLLAKQYF. CDR3 in DNA: TGCGCCAGCAGCCAAGATCTTGATTTGCTAGCCAAGCAGTACTTC.

The V gene is TRBV10-3, the J gene TRBJ2-2; D gene unclear. V was clipped by 3 bases and J by 5 bases, with 4 bases between them. This CDR3 is built from 12 residues. In germline, CDR1 is ENHRY, CDR2 SYGVKD. In DNA, the CDR3 is TGTGCCATCAGTGAACGGACCGGGGAGCTGTTTTTT. This gives the protein CAISERTGELFF.

There are many counts of this clone. This chain uses TRBV19 with TRBJ1-2, with TRBD1 as a possible D gene (6 bases). There are 17 residues in the CDR3. V lost 6 bases and J 8 bases, leaving 28 bases between the germline ends. Germline V CDR1 and CDR2: LNHDA, SQIVND (reference sequence). CDR3 residues: CASSNPSMGAQRFGYTF. CDR3 sequence (DNA): TGTGCCAGTAGCAACCCGTCGATGGGGGCGCAGAGGTTCGGCTACACCTTC.

This clone was counted only a few times. The rearrangement links TRBV27 to TRBJ1-5; 8 bases agree with TRBD1. CDR1 is MNHEY and CDR2 is SMNVEV in the germline V gene (reference sequence). The CDR3 runs to 15 residues. V dropped 6 bases and J dropped 5; count of bases not matched to a gene: 9. The CDR3 DNA is TGTGCCAGCAGAAGTTGGACAGGGACGGATCAGCCCCAGCATTTT. Residues: CASRSWTGTDQPQHF.

In its sample, this clone ranks as large. V is TRBV5-6 and J is TRBJ1-2, with 10 bases matching TRBD1. In germline, CDR1 is SGHDT, CDR2 YYEEEE. After removal of 4 bases from V and 6 bases from J, the junction contained 12 bases not matched to a gene. The CDR3 extends over 16 amino acids. CDR3: CASSPETGGLLHGYTF. CDR3 DNA sequence: TGTGCCAGCAGCCCGGAGACAGGGGGCTTATTGCATGGCTACACCTTC.